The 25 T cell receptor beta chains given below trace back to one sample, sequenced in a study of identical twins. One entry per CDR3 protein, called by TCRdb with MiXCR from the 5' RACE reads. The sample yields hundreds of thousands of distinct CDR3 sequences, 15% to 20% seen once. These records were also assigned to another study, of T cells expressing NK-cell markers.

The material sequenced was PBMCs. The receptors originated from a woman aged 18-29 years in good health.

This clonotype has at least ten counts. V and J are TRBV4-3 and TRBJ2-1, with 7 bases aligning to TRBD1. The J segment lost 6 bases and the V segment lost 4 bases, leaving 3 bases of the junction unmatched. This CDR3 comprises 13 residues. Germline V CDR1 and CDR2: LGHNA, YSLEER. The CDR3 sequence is CASSPRQGNEQFF. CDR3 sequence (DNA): TGCGCCAGCAGCCCAAGACAGGGCAATGAGCAGTTCTTC.

For the CDR3, the DNA is TGTGCCACCCTAGATCTAGCCTCTGGAAACACCATATATTTT. The encoded protein is CATLDLASGNTIYF. The chain couples TRBV10-3 to TRBJ1-3; D not resolved. V lost 10 bases, J lost 0 bases, and 13 bases lay in between. This CDR3 spans 14 amino acids. Germline CDR1 ENHRY, CDR2 SYGVKD.

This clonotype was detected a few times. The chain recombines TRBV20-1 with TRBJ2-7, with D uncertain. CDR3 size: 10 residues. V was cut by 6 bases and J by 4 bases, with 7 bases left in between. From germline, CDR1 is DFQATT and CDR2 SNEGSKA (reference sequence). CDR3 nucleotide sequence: TGCAGTGCGGCGGATTACGAGCAGTACTTC. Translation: CSAADYEQYF.

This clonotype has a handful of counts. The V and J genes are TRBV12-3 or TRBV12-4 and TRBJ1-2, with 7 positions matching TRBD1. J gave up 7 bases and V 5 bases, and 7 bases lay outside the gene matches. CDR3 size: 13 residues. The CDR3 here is CASSLEGASGYTF. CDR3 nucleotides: TGTGCCAGCAGTCTAGAGGGGGCTAGTGGCTACACCTTC.

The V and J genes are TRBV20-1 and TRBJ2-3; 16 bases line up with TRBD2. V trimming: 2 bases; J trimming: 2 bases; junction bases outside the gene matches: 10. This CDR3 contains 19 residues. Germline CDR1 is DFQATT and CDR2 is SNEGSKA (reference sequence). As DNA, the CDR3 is TGCAGTGCTAGACCCCAGGAGGGACTAGCGGGGGGGAACACAGATACGCAGTATTTT. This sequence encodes CSARPQEGLAGGNTDTQYF.

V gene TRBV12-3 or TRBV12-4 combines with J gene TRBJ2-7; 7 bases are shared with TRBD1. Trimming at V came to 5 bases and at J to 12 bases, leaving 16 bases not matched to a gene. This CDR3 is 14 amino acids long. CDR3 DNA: TGTGCCAGCAGTCAGGGGGTAGGCTCCTACGAGGGGTACTTC. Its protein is CASSQGVGSYEGYF.

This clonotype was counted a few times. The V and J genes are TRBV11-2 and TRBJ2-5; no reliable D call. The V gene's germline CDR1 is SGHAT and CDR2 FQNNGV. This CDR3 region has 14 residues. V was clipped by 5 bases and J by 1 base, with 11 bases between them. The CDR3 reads CASSAHHLQETQYF. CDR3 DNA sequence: TGTGCCAGCAGCGCCCACCACCTCCAAGAGACCCAGTACTTC.

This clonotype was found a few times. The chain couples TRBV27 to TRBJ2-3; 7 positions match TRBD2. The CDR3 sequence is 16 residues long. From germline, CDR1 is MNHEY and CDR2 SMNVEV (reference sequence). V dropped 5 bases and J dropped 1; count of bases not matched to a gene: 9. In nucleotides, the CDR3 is TGTGCCAGCAGTACTCTTCTAGCGGCTGGCACAGATACGCAGTATTTT. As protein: CASSTLLAAGTDTQYF.

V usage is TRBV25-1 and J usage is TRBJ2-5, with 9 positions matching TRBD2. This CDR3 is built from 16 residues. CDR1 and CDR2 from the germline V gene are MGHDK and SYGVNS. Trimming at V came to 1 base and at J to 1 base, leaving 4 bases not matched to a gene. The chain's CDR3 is CASSESWREGQETQYF. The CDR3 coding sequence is TGTGCCAGCAGTGAATCGTGGCGGGAGGGCCAAGAGACCCAGTACTTC. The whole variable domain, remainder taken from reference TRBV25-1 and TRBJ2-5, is EADIYQTPRYLVIGTGKKITLECSQTMGHDKMYWYQQDPGMELHLIHYSYGVNSTEKGDLSSESTVSRIRTEHFPLTLESARPSHTSQYLCASSESWREGQETQYFGPGTRLLVL.

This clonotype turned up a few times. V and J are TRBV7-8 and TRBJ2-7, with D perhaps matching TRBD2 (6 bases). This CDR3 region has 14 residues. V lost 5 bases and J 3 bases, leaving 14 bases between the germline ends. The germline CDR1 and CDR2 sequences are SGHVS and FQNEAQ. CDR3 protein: CASSPEGRSYEQYF. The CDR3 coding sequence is TGTGCCAGCAGCCCAGAAGGGAGGAGCTACGAGCAGTACTTC.

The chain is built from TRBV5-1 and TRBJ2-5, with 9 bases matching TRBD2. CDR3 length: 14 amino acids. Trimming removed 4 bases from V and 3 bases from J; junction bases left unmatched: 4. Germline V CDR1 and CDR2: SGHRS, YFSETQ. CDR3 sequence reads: CASSETSGEETQYF. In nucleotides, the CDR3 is TGCGCCAGCAGCGAGACTAGCGGCGAAGAGACCCAGTACTTC.

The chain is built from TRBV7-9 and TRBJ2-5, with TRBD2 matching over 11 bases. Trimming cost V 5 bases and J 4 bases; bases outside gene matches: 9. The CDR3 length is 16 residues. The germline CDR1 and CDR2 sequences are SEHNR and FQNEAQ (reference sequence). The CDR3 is CASSPRLAGLGETQYF. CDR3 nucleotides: TGTGCCAGCAGCCCGAGACTAGCGGGACTAGGAGAGACCCAGTACTTC.

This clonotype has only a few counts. CDR3 sequence (DNA): TGCAGTGCTAGAGATCCCCAGGCAGATACGCAGTATTTT. This translates into CSARDPQADTQYF. V and J are TRBV20-1 and TRBJ2-3; D gene uncertain. The length of the CDR3 is 13 residues. Trimming took off 0 bases at V and 4 bases at J, with 8 bases between the two ends. In germline, CDR1 is DFQATT, CDR2 SNEGSKA (reference sequence).

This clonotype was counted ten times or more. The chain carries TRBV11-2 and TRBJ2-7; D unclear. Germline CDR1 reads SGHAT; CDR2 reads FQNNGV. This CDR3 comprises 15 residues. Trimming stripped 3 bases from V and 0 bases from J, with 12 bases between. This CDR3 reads CASSLTGLSSYEQYF. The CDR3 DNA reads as TGTGCCAGCAGCTTGACCGGGCTTAGCTCCTACGAGCAGTACTTC.

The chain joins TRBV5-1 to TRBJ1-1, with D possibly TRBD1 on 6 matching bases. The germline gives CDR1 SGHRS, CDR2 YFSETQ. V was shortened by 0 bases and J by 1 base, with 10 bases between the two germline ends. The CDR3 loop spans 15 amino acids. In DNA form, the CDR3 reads TGCGCCAGCAGCTTGGGGGGGCGGGCGAACACTGAAGCTTTCTTT. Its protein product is CASSLGGRANTEAFF.

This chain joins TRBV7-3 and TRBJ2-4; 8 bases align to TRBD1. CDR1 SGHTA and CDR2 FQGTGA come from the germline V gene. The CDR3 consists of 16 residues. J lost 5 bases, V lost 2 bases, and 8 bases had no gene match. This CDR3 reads CASSLQGAGSQNIQYF. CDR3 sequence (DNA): TGTGCCAGCAGCTTACAGGGGGCAGGATCCCAAAACATTCAGTACTTC.

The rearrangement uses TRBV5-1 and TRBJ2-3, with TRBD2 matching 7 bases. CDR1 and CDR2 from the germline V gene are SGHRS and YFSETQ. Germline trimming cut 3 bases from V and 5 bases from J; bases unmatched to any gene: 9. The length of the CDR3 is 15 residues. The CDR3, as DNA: TGCGCCAGCAGCTCGTGGACGGGGAGGGTAGATACGCAGTATTTT. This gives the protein CASSSWTGRVDTQYF.

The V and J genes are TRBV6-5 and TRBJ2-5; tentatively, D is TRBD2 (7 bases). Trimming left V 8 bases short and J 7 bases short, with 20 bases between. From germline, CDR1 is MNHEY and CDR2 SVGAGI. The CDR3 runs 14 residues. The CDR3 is CASVSFGGRGTQYF. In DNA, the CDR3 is TGTGCCAGCGTTTCCTTCGGGGGGCGTGGGACCCAGTACTTC.

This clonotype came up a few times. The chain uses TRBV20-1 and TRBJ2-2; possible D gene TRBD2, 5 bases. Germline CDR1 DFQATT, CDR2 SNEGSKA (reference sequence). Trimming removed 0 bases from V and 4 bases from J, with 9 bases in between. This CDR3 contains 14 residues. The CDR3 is CSARDLGSTGELFF. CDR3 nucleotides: TGCAGTGCTAGAGATTTGGGGAGCACCGGGGAGCTGTTTTTT.

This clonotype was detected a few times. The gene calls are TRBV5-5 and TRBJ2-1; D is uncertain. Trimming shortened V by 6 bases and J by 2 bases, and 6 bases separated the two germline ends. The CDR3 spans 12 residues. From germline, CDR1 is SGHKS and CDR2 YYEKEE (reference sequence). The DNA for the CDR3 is TGTGCCAGCACCGCCACCTACAATGAGCAGTTCTTC. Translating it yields CASTATYNEQFF.

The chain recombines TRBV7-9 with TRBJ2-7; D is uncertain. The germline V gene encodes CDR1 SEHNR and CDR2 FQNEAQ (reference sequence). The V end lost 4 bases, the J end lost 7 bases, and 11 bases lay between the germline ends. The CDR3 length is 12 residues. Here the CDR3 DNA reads TGTGCCAGCAGCTCTGACATAAGTGAGCAGTACTTC. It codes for CASSSDISEQYF.

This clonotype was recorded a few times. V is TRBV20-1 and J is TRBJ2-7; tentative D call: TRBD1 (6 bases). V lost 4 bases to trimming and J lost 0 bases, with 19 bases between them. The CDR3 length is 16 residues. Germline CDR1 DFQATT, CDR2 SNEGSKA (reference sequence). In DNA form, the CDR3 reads TGCAGTGCTATTGACCGGGACACCTGGAGCTCCTACGAGCAGTACTTC. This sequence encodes CSAIDRDTWSSYEQYF.

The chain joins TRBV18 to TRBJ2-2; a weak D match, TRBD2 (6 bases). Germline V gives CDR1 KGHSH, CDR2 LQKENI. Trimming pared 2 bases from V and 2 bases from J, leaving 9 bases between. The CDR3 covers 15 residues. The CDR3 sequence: CASSPTLANTGELFF. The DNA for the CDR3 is TGTGCCAGCTCACCAACACTAGCCAACACCGGGGAGCTGTTTTTT.

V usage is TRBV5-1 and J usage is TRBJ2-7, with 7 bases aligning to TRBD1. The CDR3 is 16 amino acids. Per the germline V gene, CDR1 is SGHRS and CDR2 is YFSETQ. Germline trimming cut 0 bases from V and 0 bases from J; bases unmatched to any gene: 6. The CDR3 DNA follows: TGCGCCAGCAGCTTGGTCGCAGGGGGATTCTCCTACGAGCAGTACTTC. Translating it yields CASSLVAGGFSYEQYF.

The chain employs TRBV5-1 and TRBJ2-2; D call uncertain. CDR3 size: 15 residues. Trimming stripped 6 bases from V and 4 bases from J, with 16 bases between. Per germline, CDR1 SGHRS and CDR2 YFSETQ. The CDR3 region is CASTIQPQFTGELFF. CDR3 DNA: TGCGCCAGCACAATTCAACCGCAGTTCACCGGGGAGCTGTTTTTT.